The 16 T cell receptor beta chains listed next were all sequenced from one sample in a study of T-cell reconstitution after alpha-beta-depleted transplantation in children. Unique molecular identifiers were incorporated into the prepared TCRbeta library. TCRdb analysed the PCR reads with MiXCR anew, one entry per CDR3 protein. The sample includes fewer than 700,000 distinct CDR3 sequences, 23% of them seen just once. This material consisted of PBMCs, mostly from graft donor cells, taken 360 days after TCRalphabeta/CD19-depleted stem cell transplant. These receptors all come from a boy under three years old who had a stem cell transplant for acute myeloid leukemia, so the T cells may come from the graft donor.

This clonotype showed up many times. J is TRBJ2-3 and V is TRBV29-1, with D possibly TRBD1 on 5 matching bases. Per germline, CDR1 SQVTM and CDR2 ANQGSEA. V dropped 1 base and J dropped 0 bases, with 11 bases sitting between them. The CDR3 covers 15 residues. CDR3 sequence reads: CSVEGAGHSTDTQYF. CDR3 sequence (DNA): TGCAGCGTTGAAGGGGCAGGGCATAGCACAGATACGCAGTATTTT.

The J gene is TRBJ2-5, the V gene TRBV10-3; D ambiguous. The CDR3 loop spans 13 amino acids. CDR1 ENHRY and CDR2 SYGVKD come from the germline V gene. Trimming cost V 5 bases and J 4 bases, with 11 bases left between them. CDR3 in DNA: TGTGCCATCAGTACTGGACGTATAGAGACCCAGTACTTC. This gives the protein CAISTGRIETQYF.

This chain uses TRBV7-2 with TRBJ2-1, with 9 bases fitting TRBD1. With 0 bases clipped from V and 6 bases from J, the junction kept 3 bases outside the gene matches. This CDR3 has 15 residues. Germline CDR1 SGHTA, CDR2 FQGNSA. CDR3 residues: CASSLARQGGNEQFF. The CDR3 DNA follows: TGTGCCAGCAGCTTAGCGAGACAGGGGGGCAATGAGCAGTTCTTC.

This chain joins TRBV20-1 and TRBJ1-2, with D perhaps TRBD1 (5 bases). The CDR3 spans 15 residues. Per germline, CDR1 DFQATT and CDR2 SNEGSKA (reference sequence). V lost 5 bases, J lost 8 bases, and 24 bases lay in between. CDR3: CSAATRTRGGFGYTF. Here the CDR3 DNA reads TGCAGTGCTGCTACCCGGACAAGGGGAGGTTTCGGCTACACCTTC.

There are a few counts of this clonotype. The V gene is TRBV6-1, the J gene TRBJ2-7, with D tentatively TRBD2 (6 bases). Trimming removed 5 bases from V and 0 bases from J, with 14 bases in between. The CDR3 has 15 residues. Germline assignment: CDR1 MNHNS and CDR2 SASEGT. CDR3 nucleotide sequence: TGTGCCAGCAGTAAGGTCGGGGGTTTCTCCTACGAGCAGTACTTC. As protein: CASSKVGGFSYEQYF.

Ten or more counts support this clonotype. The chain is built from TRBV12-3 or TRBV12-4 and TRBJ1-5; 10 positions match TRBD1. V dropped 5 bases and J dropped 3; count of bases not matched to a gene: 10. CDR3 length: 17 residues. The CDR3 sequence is CASSPWTGGRVNQPQHF. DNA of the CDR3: TGTGCCAGCAGTCCGTGGACAGGGGGTCGAGTCAATCAGCCCCAGCATTTT.

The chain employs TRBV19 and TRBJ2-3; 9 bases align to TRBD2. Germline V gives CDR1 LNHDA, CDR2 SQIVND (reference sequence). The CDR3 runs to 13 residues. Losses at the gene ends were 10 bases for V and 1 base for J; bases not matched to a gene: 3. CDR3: CATVAGGTDTQYF. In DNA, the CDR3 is TGTGCCACGGTAGCGGGGGGCACAGATACGCAGTATTTT. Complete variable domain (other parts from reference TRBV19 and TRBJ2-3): DGGITQSPKYLFRKEGQNVTLSCEQNLNHDAMYWYRQDPGQGLRLIYYSQIVNDFQKGDIAEGYSVSREKKESFPLTVTSAQKNPTAFYLCATVAGGTDTQYFGPGTRLTVL.

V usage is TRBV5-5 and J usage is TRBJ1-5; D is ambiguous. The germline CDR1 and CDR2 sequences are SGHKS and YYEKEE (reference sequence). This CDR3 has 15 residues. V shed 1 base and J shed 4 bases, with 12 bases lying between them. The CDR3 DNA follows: TGTGCCAGCAGCTTGTACTCTGCTCCTAATCAGCCCCAGCATTTT. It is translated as CASSLYSAPNQPQHF.

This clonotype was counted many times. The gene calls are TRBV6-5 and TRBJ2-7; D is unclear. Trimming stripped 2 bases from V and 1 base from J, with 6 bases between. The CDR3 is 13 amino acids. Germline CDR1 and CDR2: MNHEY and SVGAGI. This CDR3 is CASSYGLSYEQYF. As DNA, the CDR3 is TGTGCCAGCAGTTACGGATTATCCTACGAGCAGTACTTC.

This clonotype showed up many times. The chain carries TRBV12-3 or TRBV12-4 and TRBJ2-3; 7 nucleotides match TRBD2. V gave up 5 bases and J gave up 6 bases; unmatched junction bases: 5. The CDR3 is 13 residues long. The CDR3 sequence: CASSHIAGDTQYF. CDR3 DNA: TGTGCCAGCAGTCATATAGCGGGCGATACGCAGTATTTT.

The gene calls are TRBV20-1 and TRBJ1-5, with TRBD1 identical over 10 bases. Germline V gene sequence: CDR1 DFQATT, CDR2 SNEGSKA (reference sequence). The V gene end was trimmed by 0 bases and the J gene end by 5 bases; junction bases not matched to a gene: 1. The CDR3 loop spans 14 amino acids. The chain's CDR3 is CSAREGQGHQPQHF. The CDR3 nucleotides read TGCAGTGCTAGAGAGGGACAGGGGCATCAGCCCCAGCATTTT.

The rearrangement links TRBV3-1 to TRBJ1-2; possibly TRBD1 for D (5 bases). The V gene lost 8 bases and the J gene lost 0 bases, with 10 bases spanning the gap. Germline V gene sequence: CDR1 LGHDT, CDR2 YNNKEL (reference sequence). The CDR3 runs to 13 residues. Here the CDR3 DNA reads TGTGCCAGCCAGTCGGGGGCTAACTATGGCTACACCTTC. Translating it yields CASQSGANYGYTF.

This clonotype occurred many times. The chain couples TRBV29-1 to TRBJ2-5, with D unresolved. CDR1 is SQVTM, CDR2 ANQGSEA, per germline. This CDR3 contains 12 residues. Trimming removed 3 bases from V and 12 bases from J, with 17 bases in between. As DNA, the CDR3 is TGCAGCGTTGACGTAATTCGGAGTGAGGAGTACTTC. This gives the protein CSVDVIRSEEYF.

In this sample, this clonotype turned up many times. In DNA, the CDR3 is TGTGCCACCAGTGTTCAAGGGGGAGGGGAAGAGACCCAGTACTTC. This translates into CATSVQGGGEETQYF. The V and J genes are TRBV24-1 and TRBJ2-5, with D maybe TRBD2 (7 bases). Germline loops: CDR1 KGHDR, CDR2 SFDVKD. Trimming cost V 5 bases and J 3 bases, with 15 bases left between them. The CDR3 consists of 15 residues.

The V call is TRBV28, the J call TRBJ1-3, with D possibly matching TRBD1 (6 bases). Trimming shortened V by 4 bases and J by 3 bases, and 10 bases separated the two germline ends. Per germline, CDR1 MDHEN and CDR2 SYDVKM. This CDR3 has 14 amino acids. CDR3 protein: CASSSQGLGNTIYF. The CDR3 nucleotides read TGTGCCAGCAGTTCTCAGGGGCTTGGAAACACCATATATTTT.

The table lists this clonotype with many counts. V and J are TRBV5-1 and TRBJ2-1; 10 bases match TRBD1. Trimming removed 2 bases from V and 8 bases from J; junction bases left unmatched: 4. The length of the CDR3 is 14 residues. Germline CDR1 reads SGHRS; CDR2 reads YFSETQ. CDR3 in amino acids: CASSFGQGVYEQFF. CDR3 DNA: TGCGCCAGCAGCTTCGGACAGGGGGTTTATGAGCAGTTCTTC.